A selection of T cell receptor beta chains follows, all from one sample in a study of cytomegalovirus exposure and HLA in healthy donors. Profiling relied on immunoSEQ multiplex PCR, and the TCRdb table lists in-frame clones only, not all of them. The sample carries 200,000 or so clones, 82% recorded once. The sample was PBMCs. These receptor sequences come from a woman under 30 in good health and CMV-seronegative. Both conserved end residues are part of each CDR3. Fields, in order: J gene, D gene, V gene, clone size, CDR3 protein, CDR3 DNA. D genes are given only for firm matches. A row's size may be missing; if present it is once, few, many or a size class.

TRBJ2-7 | TRBD1 | TRBV6-5 | NA | CASSHRDRGRGEQYF | TGTGCCAGCAGCCACCGGGACAGGGGTAGGGGTGAGCAGTACTTC
TRBJ1-1 | NA | TRBV5-1 | NA | CASSQGSSNTEAFF | TGCGCCAGCAGTCAGGGGAGTTCGAACACTGAAGCTTTCTTT
TRBJ2-2 | NA | TRBV11-1 | NA | CASCTGSGGELFF | TGTGCCAGCTGCACAGGGTCAGGCGGGGAGCTGTTTTTT
TRBJ1-1 | NA | TRBV27 | once | CASRTGTTSGVEAFF | TGTGCCAGCAGAACCGGGACAACGAGCGGGGTTGAAGCTTTCTTT
TRBJ2-5 | NA | TRBV6-1 | NA | CASSKADLVEQYF | TGTGCCAGCAGCAAGGCGGACTTGGTTGAGCAGTACTTC
TRBJ2-3 | NA | TRBV5-1 | NA | CASSLTSRLRSNTDTQYF | TGCGCCAGCAGCTTGACCTCACGGTTACGATCGAACACAGATACGCAGTATTTT
TRBJ2-1 | TRBD2 | TRBV5-1 | NA | CASSTTSGRAAYNEQFF | TGCGCCAGCAGCACCACTAGCGGGAGGGCCGCCTACAATGAGCAGTTCTTC
TRBJ1-6 | NA | TRBV30 | few | CAWSENSSPLHF | TGTGCCTGGAGTGAAAACTCGTCCCCCCTCCACTTT
TRBJ1-5 | NA | TRBV15 | NA | CATSRPGQHRGNQPQHF | TGTGCCACCAGCAGACCCGGACAGCACAGGGGCAATCAGCCCCAGCATTTT
TRBJ1-2 | TRBD1 | TRBV13 | NA | CASSFPGQGDYGYTF | TGTGCCAGCAGCTTCCCGGGACAGGGAGACTATGGCTACACCTTC
TRBJ2-7 | TRBD2 | TRBV11-2 | NA | CASSPTSGPSYEQYF | TGTGCCAGCAGCCCAACTAGCGGACCTTCCTACGAGCAGTACTTC
TRBJ1-6 | TRBD1 | TRBV13 | NA | CASSSAWTGEVDSPLHF | TGTGCCAGCAGTTCCGCGTGGACAGGCGAGGTAGATTCACCCCTCCACTTT
TRBJ2-7 | TRBD1 | TRBV6-5 | NA | CASSYTYRGNYEQYF | TGTGCCAGCAGTTACACCTACAGGGGGAACTACGAGCAGTACTTC
TRBJ2-7 | TRBD1 | TRBV6-6 | NA | CASSRTGGGSYEQYF | TGTGCCAGCAGTCGGACAGGGGGTGGGTCCTACGAGCAGTACTTC
TRBJ2-3 | TRBD2 | TRBV5-1 | NA | CASSFSGGALDTQYF | TGCGCCAGCAGCTTTAGCGGGGGGGCCCTGGATACGCAGTATTTT
TRBJ2-3 | NA | TRBV6-4 | NA | CASSVAGLNTDTQYF | TGTGCCAGCAGTGTTGCGGGGCTAAACACAGATACGCAGTATTTT
TRBJ2-7 | NA | TRBV7-7 | NA | CASSRGSGYEQYF | TGTGCCAGCAGCCGGGGGTCGGGCTACGAGCAGTACTTC
TRBJ2-7 | TRBD2 | TRBV6-5 | few | CASSPGLAGALKQYF | TGTGCCAGCAGTCCCGGACTAGCGGGGGCTCTTAAGCAGTACTTC
TRBJ2-3 | NA | TRBV7-2 | NA | CASSLGLTDTQYF | TGTGCCAGCAGCTTAGGTCTTACAGATACGCAGTATTTT
TRBJ1-4 | NA | TRBV25-1 | few | CASREEKLFF | TGTGCCAGCCGGGAAGAAAAACTGTTTTTT
TRBJ1-2 | NA | TRBV29-1 | NA | CSVESTEGYGYTF | TGCAGCGTTGAAAGCACAGAGGGTTACGGCTACACCTTC
TRBJ1-1 | NA | TRBV27 | once | CASSFLGLNTEAFF | TGTGCCAGCAGTTTTTTGGGGCTGAACACTGAAGCTTTCTTT
TRBJ1-5 | TRBD1 | TRBV7-2 | NA | CASSLDGTGDYSNQPQHF | TGTGCCAGCAGCTTAGATGGGACAGGGGATTATAGCAATCAGCCCCAGCATTTT
TRBJ1-1 | TRBD1 | TRBV18 | NA | CASSPLTGVDTEAFF | TGTGCCAGCTCACCACTGACAGGGGTGGACACTGAAGCTTTCTTT
TRBJ1-1 | NA | TRBV6-5 | NA | CASKPGQLNTEAFF | TGTGCCAGCAAACCGGGACAACTGAACACTGAAGCTTTCTTT
TRBJ2-2 | NA | TRBV2 | NA | CASKGDTGTGELFF | TGTGCCAGCAAGGGGGATACGGGAACCGGGGAGCTGTTTTTT
TRBJ2-2 | NA | TRBV29-1 | NA | CSVQGALGGAGELFF | TGCAGCGTTCAGGGGGCCCTTGGGGGGGCCGGGGAGCTGTTTTTT
TRBJ2-2 | NA | TRBV6-1 | NA | CASSEAAVSNTGELFF | TGTGCCAGCAGTGAAGCGGCAGTCTCGAACACCGGGGAGCTGTTTTTT
TRBJ1-1 | NA | TRBV7-2 | NA | CASSFGGSSEAFF | TGTGCCAGCAGCTTTGGGGGGAGCTCTGAAGCTTTCTTT
TRBJ1-2 | NA | TRBV5-4 | NA | CASRPRGGANYGYTF | TGTGCCAGCAGGCCTCGGGGGGGAGCTAACTATGGCTACACCTTC
TRBJ2-3 | TRBD1 | TRBV6-1 | NA | CASSEGLGQVSTDTQYF | TGTGCCAGCAGTGAAGGGTTGGGACAGGTTAGCACAGATACGCAGTATTTT
TRBJ2-7 | TRBD2 | TRBV4-1 | NA | CASSQEVGLAGNEQYF | TGCGCCAGCAGCCAAGAGGTGGGACTAGCGGGGAACGAGCAGTACTTC